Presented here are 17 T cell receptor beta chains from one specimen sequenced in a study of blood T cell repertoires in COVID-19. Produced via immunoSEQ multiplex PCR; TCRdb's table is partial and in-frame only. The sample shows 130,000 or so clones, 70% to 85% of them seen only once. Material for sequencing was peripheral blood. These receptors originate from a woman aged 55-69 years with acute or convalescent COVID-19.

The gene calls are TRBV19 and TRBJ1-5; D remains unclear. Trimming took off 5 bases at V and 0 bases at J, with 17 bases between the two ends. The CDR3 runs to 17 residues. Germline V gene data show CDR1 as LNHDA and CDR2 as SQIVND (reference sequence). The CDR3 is CASSQDGQPYSNQPQHF. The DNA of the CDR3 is TGTGCCAGTAGTCAGGATGGCCAGCCATATAGCAATCAGCCCCAGCATTTT.

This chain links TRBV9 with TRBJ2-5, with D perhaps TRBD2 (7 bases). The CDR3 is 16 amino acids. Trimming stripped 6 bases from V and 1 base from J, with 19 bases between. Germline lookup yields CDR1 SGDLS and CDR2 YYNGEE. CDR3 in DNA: TGTGCCAGCAATCTCTTTGGGGGAGGGGGCCAAGAGACCCAGTACTTC. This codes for CASNLFGGGGQETQYF.

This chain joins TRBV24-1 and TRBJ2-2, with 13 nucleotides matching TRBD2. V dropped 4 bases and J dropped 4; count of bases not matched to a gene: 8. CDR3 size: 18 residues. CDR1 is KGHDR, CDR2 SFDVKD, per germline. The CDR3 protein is CATSDGPRLAGGTGELFF. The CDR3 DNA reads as TGTGCCACCAGTGACGGGCCAAGACTAGCGGGGGGCACCGGGGAGCTGTTTTTT.

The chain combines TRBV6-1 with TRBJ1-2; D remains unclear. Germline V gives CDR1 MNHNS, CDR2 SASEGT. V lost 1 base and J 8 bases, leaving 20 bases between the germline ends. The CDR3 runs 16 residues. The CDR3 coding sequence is TGTGCCAGCAGTGAAGATTTCTCCGGGGTGGTTGGCGGCTACACCTTC. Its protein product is CASSEDFSGVVGGYTF.

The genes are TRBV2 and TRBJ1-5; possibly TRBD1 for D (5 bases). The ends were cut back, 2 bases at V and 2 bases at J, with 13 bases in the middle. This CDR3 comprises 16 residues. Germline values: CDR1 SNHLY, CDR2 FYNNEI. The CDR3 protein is CASSEQGQQGNQPQHF. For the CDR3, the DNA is TGTGCCAGCAGTGAACAGGGTCAGCAAGGCAATCAGCCCCAGCATTTT.

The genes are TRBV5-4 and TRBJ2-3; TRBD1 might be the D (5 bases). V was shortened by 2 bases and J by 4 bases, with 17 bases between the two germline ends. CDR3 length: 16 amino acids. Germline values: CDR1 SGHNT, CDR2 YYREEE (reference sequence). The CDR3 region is CASSFGVLGPSDTQYF. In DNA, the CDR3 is TGTGCCAGCAGCTTTGGGGTACTGGGGCCATCAGATACGCAGTATTTT.

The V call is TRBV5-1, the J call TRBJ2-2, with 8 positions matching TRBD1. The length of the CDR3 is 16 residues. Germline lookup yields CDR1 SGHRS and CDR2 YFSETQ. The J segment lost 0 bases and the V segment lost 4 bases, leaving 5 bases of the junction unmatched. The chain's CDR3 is CASSQATGANTGELFF. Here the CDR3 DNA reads TGCGCCAGCAGCCAGGCGACAGGGGCGAACACCGGGGAGCTGTTTTTT.

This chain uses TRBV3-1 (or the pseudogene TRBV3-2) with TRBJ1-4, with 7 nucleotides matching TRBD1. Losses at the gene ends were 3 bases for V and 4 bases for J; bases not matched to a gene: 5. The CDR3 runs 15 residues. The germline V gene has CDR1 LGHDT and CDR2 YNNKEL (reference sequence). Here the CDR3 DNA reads TGTGCCAGCAGCCAGGATACAGGGGATAATGAAAAACTGTTTTTT. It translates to CASSQDTGDNEKLFF.

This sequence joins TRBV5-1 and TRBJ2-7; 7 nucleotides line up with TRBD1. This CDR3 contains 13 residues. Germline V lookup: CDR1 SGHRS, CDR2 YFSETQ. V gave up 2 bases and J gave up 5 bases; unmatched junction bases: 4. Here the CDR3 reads CASSFDRADEQYF. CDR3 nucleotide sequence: TGCGCCAGCAGCTTCGACAGGGCGGACGAGCAGTACTTC.

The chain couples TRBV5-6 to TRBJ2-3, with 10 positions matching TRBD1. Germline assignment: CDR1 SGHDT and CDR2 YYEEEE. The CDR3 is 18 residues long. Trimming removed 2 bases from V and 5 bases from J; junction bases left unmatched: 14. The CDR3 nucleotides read TGTGCCAGCAGCTTTAATCGGGACAGGGGTTCAATAAGAGATACGCAGTATTTT. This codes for CASSFNRDRGSIRDTQYF.

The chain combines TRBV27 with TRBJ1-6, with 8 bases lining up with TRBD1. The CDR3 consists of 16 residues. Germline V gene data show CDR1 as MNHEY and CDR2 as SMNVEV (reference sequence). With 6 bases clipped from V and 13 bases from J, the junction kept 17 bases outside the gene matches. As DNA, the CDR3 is TGTGCCAGCAGCACCTGGACAGGGCCCGGGATAGGGCCCCTCCACTTT. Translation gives CASSTWTGPGIGPLHF.

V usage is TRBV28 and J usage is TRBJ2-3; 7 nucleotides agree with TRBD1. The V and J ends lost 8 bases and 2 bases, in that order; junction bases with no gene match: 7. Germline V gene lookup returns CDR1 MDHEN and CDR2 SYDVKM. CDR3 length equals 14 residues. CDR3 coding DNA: TGTGCCAGCCACTCCGGGACAGTCACAGATACGCAGTATTTT. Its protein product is CASHSGTVTDTQYF.

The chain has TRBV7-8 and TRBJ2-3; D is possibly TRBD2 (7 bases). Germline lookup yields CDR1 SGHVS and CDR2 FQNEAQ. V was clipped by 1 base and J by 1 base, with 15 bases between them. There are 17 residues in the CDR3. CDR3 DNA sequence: TGTGCCAGCAGCTTAGAGGGGTGGGAGGGGGGCACAGATACGCAGTATTTT. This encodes CASSLEGWEGGTDTQYF.

This chain's CDR3 is CASSERGTEAFF. CDR3 nucleotide sequence: TGTGCCAGCAGTGAGCGGGGGACTGAAGCTTTCTTT. The chain carries TRBV6-1 and TRBJ1-1; the D gene is possibly TRBD1 (5 bases). Germline values: CDR1 MNHNS, CDR2 SASEGT. This CDR3 comprises 12 residues. Trimming removed 3 bases at V and 5 bases at J, with 7 bases between.

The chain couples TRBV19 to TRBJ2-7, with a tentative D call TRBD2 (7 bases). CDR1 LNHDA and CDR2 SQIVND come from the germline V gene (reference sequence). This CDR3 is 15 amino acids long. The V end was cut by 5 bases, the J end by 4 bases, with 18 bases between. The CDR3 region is CASSPQAGAGYEQYF. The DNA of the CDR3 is TGTGCCAGTAGTCCGCAGGCGGGGGCGGGATACGAGCAGTACTTC.

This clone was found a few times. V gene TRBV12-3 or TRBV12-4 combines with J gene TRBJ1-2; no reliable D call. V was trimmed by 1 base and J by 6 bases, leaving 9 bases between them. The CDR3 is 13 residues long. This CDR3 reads CASSLGSRHGYTF. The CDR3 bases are TGTGCCAGCAGTTTAGGGTCGAGGCATGGCTACACCTTC.

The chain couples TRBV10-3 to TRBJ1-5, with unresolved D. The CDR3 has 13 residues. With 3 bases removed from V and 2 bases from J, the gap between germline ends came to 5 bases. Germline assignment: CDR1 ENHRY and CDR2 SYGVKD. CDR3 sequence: CAISELGNQPQHF. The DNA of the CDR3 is TGTGCCATCAGTGAACTCGGCAATCAGCCCCAGCATTTT.